These 20 T cell receptor beta chains were all obtained from the same sample, sequenced in a study of cytomegalovirus exposure and HLA in healthy donors. This PCR relied on a set of 60 Vbeta primers and 13 Jbeta primers. The protocol was immunoSEQ multiplex PCR, while the TCRdb copy is restricted to in-frame clones and leaves out a portion. The data contain about 120,000 clones, roughly two thirds of them seen just once; the ten biggest clones take up roughly 8.3%. Sequencing was done on a sample of PBMCs. These receptors were obtained from a man aged 18 to 35 in good health and CMV-seropositive.

V is TRBV2 and J is TRBJ2-7; 7 nucleotides align to TRBD1. After removal of 5 bases from V and 0 bases from J, the junction contained 10 bases not matched to a gene. CDR3 length: 16 amino acids. Germline lookup yields CDR1 SNHLY and CDR2 FYNNEI. In DNA, the CDR3 is TGTGCCAGCAGTAGACAGGGTGGGGGCAGCTCCTACGAGCAGTACTTC. It encodes CASSRQGGGSSYEQYF.

In this sample, this clone turned up a few times. This chain links TRBV7-9 with TRBJ1-4, with TRBD1 as a possible D gene (5 bases). The CDR3 is 15 residues long. CDR1 and CDR2 (germline): SEHNR, FQNEAQ (reference sequence). Trimming removed 0 bases at V and 1 base at J, with 6 bases between. Here the CDR3 DNA reads TGTGCCAGCAGCTTAGCGGGGGGAACTAATGAAAAACTGTTTTTT. This gives the protein CASSLAGGTNEKLFF.

The chain carries TRBV7-6 and TRBJ2-7; D is ambiguous. Germline V gives CDR1 SGHVS, CDR2 FNYEAQ. The CDR3 is made up of 13 amino acids. V was trimmed by 5 bases and J by 1 base, leaving 9 bases between them. Written as DNA, the CDR3 is TGTGCCAGCAGCCCGACTCCTTCCTACGAGCAGTACTTC. Protein product: CASSPTPSYEQYF.

The V call is TRBV27, the J call TRBJ2-3, with TRBD2 matching over 15 bases. J lost 4 bases, V lost 6 bases, and 5 bases had no gene match. The CDR3 totals 16 residues. Germline values: CDR1 MNHEY, CDR2 SMNVEV (reference sequence). The CDR3 here is CASRGLAGGIADTQYF. The CDR3 region has the DNA TGTGCCAGCAGAGGACTAGCGGGGGGGATCGCAGATACGCAGTATTTT.

This clone occurred once. The rearrangement joins TRBV25-1 to TRBJ1-1; D perhaps matches TRBD1 (6 bases). The CDR3 is 12 amino acids. Trimming pared 6 bases from V and 6 bases from J, leaving 11 bases between. Germline V CDR1 and CDR2: MGHDK, SYGVNS. CDR3 sequence (DNA): TGTGCCAGCAGCGCGACAGGTTCTGAAGCTTTCTTT. Its translation: CASSATGSEAFF. The variable domain in full, with the rest retrieved from reference TRBV25-1 and TRBJ1-1, is EADIYQTPRYLVIGTGKKITLECSQTMGHDKMYWYQQDPGMELHLIHYSYGVNSTEKGDLSSESTVSRIRTEHFPLTLESARPSHTSQYLCASSATGSEAFFGQGTRLTVV.

The rearrangement links TRBV29-1 to TRBJ1-1; no clear D. The CDR3 sequence is 11 residues long. The V gene lost 6 bases and the J gene lost 8 bases, with 13 bases spanning the gap. Germline CDR1 and CDR2: SQVTM and ANQGSEA. For the CDR3, the DNA is TGCAGCGTAAGCCCCGGGATCGAAGCTTTCTTT. This translates into CSVSPGIEAFF. Combining the CDR3 with reference TRBV29-1 and TRBJ1-1 gives the whole variable domain SAVISQKPSRDICQRGTSLTIQCQVDSQVTMMFWYRQQPGQSLTLIATANQGSEATYESGFVIDKFPISRPNLTFSTLTVSNMSPEDSSIYLCSVSPGIEAFFGQGTRLTVV.

This clone has a single count. V is TRBV7-2 and J is TRBJ2-1; TRBD1 is a possible D gene (6 bases). V lost 1 base and J 6 bases, leaving 13 bases between the germline ends. The CDR3 has 15 amino acids. CDR1 is SGHTA, CDR2 FQGNSA, per germline. CDR3 coding DNA: TGTGCCAGCAGCTTAGGGGCAGGGGTCACCAATGAGCAGTTCTTC. Amino acid sequence: CASSLGAGVTNEQFF. The full variable domain, with the rest looked up from reference TRBV7-2 and TRBJ2-1, is GAGVSQSPSNKVTEKGKDVELRCDPISGHTALYWYRQSLGQGLEFLIYFQGNSAPDKSGLPSDRFSAERTGGSVSTLTIQRTQQEDSAVYLCASSLGAGVTNEQFFGPGTRLTVL.

The chain has TRBV27 and TRBJ1-5; 9 nucleotides agree with TRBD1. This CDR3 has 16 amino acids. Germline CDR1 and CDR2: MNHEY and SMNVEV (reference sequence). V was clipped by 6 bases and J by 1 base; unmatched bases: 7. CDR3 in amino acids: CASSDGDRGSNQPQHF. The CDR3 nucleotides read TGTGCCAGCAGCGATGGAGACAGGGGGAGCAATCAGCCCCAGCATTTT.

The chain employs TRBV6-1 and TRBJ2-5, with 7 bases identical to TRBD1. The J call may be in error: the DNA end matches TRBJ2-7 better. This CDR3 is 13 amino acids long. Germline CDR1 reads MNHNS; CDR2 reads SASEGT. The CDR3 DNA sequence: TGTGCCAGCAGTGGGACAGGCTTCTACGAGCAGTACTTC. Translation gives CASSGTGFYEQYF.

The chain combines TRBV6-5 with TRBJ2-3, with a tentative D call TRBD1 (5 bases). CDR1 MNHEY and CDR2 SVGAGI come from the germline V gene. V was pared by 5 bases and J by 6 bases, with 15 bases between. CDR3 length: 14 amino acids. CDR3 loop: CASSPPGFSDTQYF. CDR3 sequence (DNA): TGTGCCAGCAGTCCCCCAGGGTTTTCGGATACGCAGTATTTT.

The V gene is TRBV18, the J gene TRBJ1-2; TRBD1 aligns across 8 bases. The CDR3 loop spans 13 amino acids. The ends lost 6 bases at V and 0 bases at J; junction bases unmatched: 0. Germline V gene data show CDR1 as KGHSH and CDR2 as LQKENI. The chain's CDR3 is CASSTGANYGYTF. In nucleotides, the CDR3 is TGTGCCAGCTCGACAGGGGCTAACTATGGCTACACCTTC. The full variable domain, in which reference TRBV18 and TRBJ1-2 provide the parts outside the CDR3, is NAGVMQNPRHLVRRRGQEARLRCSPMKGHSHVYWYRQLPEEGLKFMVYLQKENIIDESGMPKERFSAEFPKEGPSILRIQQVVRGDSAAYFCASSTGANYGYTFGSGTRLTVV.

This clone was detected a few times. The chain links TRBV7-9 to TRBJ2-6; 9 nucleotides match TRBD1. V trimming: 5 bases; J trimming: 0 bases; junction bases outside the gene matches: 11. CDR1 is SEHNR, CDR2 FQNEAQ, per germline (reference sequence). The CDR3 spans 19 residues. The CDR3 nucleotides read TGTGCCAGCAGCCGAAGGCCGGGACAGGGTGTCTCTGGGGCCAACGTCCTGACTTTC. Encoded protein: CASSRRPGQGVSGANVLTF.

The rearrangement links TRBV19 to TRBJ1-5; maybe TRBD1 (6 bases). Trimming removed 3 bases from V and 2 bases from J, with 17 bases in between. CDR1 and CDR2 from the germline V gene are LNHDA and SQIVND (reference sequence). The CDR3 has 17 residues. This chain's CDR3 is CASSIIRRGSGNQPQHF. CDR3 coding DNA: TGTGCCAGTAGTATTATTCGCAGGGGTTCAGGCAATCAGCCCCAGCATTTT.

The chain links TRBV5-1 to TRBJ2-5; D perhaps matches TRBD2 (5 bases). Trimming cost V 3 bases and J 5 bases, with 14 bases left between them. Germline V CDR1 and CDR2: SGHRS, YFSETQ. The CDR3 contains 14 residues. This chain's CDR3 is CASSWRLGVETQYF. The CDR3 DNA reads as TGCGCCAGCAGCTGGAGGCTCGGGGTTGAGACCCAGTACTTC.

This chain joins TRBV19 and TRBJ1-5; TRBD1 agrees at 7 bases. The CDR3 runs to 14 residues. The germline V gene has CDR1 LNHDA and CDR2 SQIVND (reference sequence). Trimming removed 3 bases from V and 7 bases from J; junction bases left unmatched: 6. CDR3 sequence: CASSIVPGGQPQHF. The CDR3, as DNA: TGTGCCAGTAGTATCGTTCCAGGGGGGCAGCCCCAGCATTTT.

The chain employs TRBV7-8 and TRBJ1-1; D might be TRBD1 (6 bases). The CDR3 runs 14 residues. CDR1 and CDR2 from the germline V gene are SGHVS and FQNEAQ. Trimming removed 5 bases at V and 0 bases at J, with 10 bases between. The CDR3 loop is CASSQGSLNTEAFF. The CDR3 DNA follows: TGTGCCAGCAGCCAGGGGTCATTGAACACTGAAGCTTTCTTT.

This chain links TRBV28 with TRBJ1-1; D call uncertain. Germline-derived CDR1 and CDR2 are MDHEN and SYDVKM. The ends were cut back, 6 bases at V and 10 bases at J, with 24 bases in the middle. The CDR3 contains 15 residues. The CDR3 here is CASREVGSAPTAAFF. For the CDR3, the DNA is TGTGCCAGCAGGGAGGTCGGTTCGGCGCCGACGGCAGCTTTCTTT.

In DNA form, the CDR3 reads TGTGCCAGCAGTTTAATTGGCGCGAGGGGGCGCACCGGGGAGCTGTTTTTT. Translating it yields CASSLIGARGRTGELFF. This chain uses TRBV27 with TRBJ2-2; 7 bases map to TRBD1. The CDR3 runs to 17 residues. With V trimmed by 2 bases and J by 4 bases, 10 bases remained unmatched. CDR1 and CDR2 from the germline V gene are MNHEY and SMNVEV (reference sequence).

J is TRBJ2-2 and V is TRBV7-9; tentative D call: TRBD1 (6 bases). Germline values: CDR1 SEHNR, CDR2 FQNEAQ (reference sequence). V lost 0 bases to trimming and J lost 2 bases, with 13 bases between them. This CDR3 contains 17 residues. The DNA for the CDR3 is TGTGCCAGCAGCTTAGCGGGTGGGACATATAACACCGGGGAGCTGTTTTTT. This gives the protein CASSLAGGTYNTGELFF.

V usage is TRBV6-5 and J usage is TRBJ1-2; maybe TRBD1 (5 bases). The V end lost 7 bases, the J end lost 5 bases, and 17 bases lay between the germline ends. CDR1 is MNHEY and CDR2 is SVGAGI in the germline V gene. The CDR3 contains 14 residues. The CDR3 DNA is TGTGCCAGCACCCGGCCGGGGGGGAATTATGGCTACACCTTC. Its translation: CASTRPGGNYGYTF.